This T cell receptor beta chain appears in the sequencing data of a study of T cell responses to AZD1222 COVID-19 vaccine. Findings and caveats of the study: All repertoire sampling was performed exclusively after the peak T cell response. Mostly white British, mostly female donors; authors suggested clonal diversity may be underestimated. At baseline, just five to seven AZD1222 recipients tested seropositive.

About this clone: What it recognizes is unknown.

Germline assignment: CDR1 SGHRS and CDR2 YFSETQ. The CDR3 spans 14 residues. V was pared by 4 bases and J by 4 bases, with 14 bases between. The method was immunoSEQ multiplex PCR; TCRdb's version includes in-frame clones alone and lacks a portion of them. The table shows 150,000 or so clones, with around 91% occurring only once. V gene TRBV5-1 combines with J gene TRBJ1-2, with unresolved D. The specimen comprised peripheral blood, sampled on day 0 of AZD1222 vaccination. The TCR was taken from an adult in good health. CDR3 sequence: CASSPPEGPYGYTF. CDR3 sequence (DNA): TGCGCCAGCAGCCCCCCAGAGGGCCCCTATGGCTACACCTTC.